Reported below is one T cell receptor (beta chain). The antigen is unknown. Whole-study findings and limits: The TCR gene usage of tumor memory CD4+ T cells clustered together with blood and lymph node memory CD4+ cells and with lymph node naive CD4+ cells.

Naive CD4+ cells had CD25+ Tregs removed. Trimming took 4 bases from V and 4 from J; bases not matched to a gene: 12. The CDR3 loop spans 17 amino acids. TCRdb re-called the 5' RACE reads with MiXCR, one entry per CDR3 protein. The sample includes tens of thousands of distinct CDR3 sequences, 25% to 30% of them seen just once. The sample comprised naive CD4+ T cells sorted from blood. Subset of the sample: naive CD4+ T cells, CD4+CD45RA+CD25-. The clonotype was recovered from a female donor with breast cancer. The V and J genes are TRBV12-3 or TRBV12-4 and TRBJ2-3, with 9 bases that match TRBD2. The CDR3, as DNA: TGTGCCAGCAGTTCGTTCCTTAGGACTAGCGAGGCAGATACGCAGTATTTT. Protein: CASSSFLRTSEADTQYF.